These 27 T cell receptor beta chains came from one sample sequenced in a study of T-cell memory formation after mild COVID-19. TCRdb re-called the 5' RACE reads through MiXCR, storing one row per CDR3 protein. Of about 320,000 distinct CDR3 sequences in the sample, 13% to 15% were seen once. The sequencing sample was made of PBMCs or a T cell subset sorted from them (not recorded which). Source of these receptors: a man aged 18 to 30 who had mild COVID-19 (a few samples of this study predate the infection). Cell type and time point are not known.

This chain uses TRBV21-1 with TRBJ2-3; the table's D gene call, TRBD1, was not cross checked with the DNA. TRBV21-1 represents a pseudogene. This CDR3 contains 14 residues. CDR3 nucleotide sequence: TGTGCCAGCAGCGGCCGGGGGAGCACAGATACGCAGTATTTT. It encodes CASSGRGSTDTQYF.

This chain joins TRBV5-1 and TRBJ2-3; no clear D gene. The CDR3 length is 14 residues. V gave up 0 bases and J gave up 6 bases, with 11 bases separating them. The germline CDR1 and CDR2 sequences are SGHRS and YFSETQ. This CDR3 reads CASSLDPPPDTQYF. The DNA for the CDR3 is TGCGCCAGCAGCTTGGATCCTCCCCCGGATACGCAGTATTTT.

This clonotype has at least ten counts. This chain joins TRBV7-9 and TRBJ2-5; D may be TRBD2 (6 bases). Trimming removed 5 bases from V and 5 bases from J, with 15 bases in between. Germline V lookup: CDR1 SEHNR, CDR2 FQNEAQ (reference sequence). CDR3 length: 14 amino acids. CDR3 sequence (DNA): TGTGCCAGCAGCCGACGAAGGGCGGGGGAGACCCAGTACTTC. This translates into CASSRRRAGETQYF.

This rearrangement joins TRBV27 to TRBJ2-1; D tentatively fits TRBD1 or TRBD2 (5 bases each). V lost 2 bases and J lost 5, with 22 bases in between. Germline V lookup: CDR1 MNHEY, CDR2 SMNVEV (reference sequence). This CDR3 contains 18 residues. CDR3 nucleotides: TGTGCCAGCAGTTTACAGGGCCTCCGGGGCAGAGGGAACAATGAGCAGTTCTTC. This translates into CASSLQGLRGRGNNEQFF.

This clonotype was counted only a few times. The J gene is TRBJ1-2, the V gene TRBV29-1, with D perhaps TRBD1 (5 bases). The CDR3 extends over 14 amino acids. CDR1 is SQVTM, CDR2 ANQGSEA, per germline. The V end lost 0 bases, the J end lost 7 bases, and 15 bases lay between the germline ends. In DNA, the CDR3 is TGCAGCGTTGAAGATAGAGCGGGGCTGGGTGGCTACACCTTC. This translates into CSVEDRAGLGGYTF.

This clonotype was counted ten times or more. The chain combines TRBV6-4 with TRBJ2-3, with D tentatively TRBD1 or TRBD2 (6 bases each). From germline, CDR1 is MRHNA and CDR2 SNTAGT. This CDR3 has 15 residues. Trimming pared 2 bases from V and 2 bases from J, leaving 11 bases between. CDR3 amino acids: CASSDNGGATDTQYF. The CDR3 DNA reads TGTGCCAGCAGTGACAACGGGGGCGCCACAGATACGCAGTATTTT.

The chain links TRBV4-3 to TRBJ2-1, with unresolved D. The CDR3 covers 16 residues. Germline V gene sequence: CDR1 LGHNA, CDR2 YSLEER. Trimming pared 2 bases from V and 0 bases from J, leaving 11 bases between. This CDR3 reads CASSQRSERSYNEQFF. The CDR3 DNA is TGCGCCAGCAGCCAACGCTCGGAACGCTCCTACAATGAGCAGTTCTTC.

This clonotype was detected only a few times. This chain joins TRBV6-5 and TRBJ2-1, with D possibly matching TRBD1 (6 bases). Germline CDR1 MNHEY, CDR2 SVGAGI. The CDR3 contains 13 residues. Between the trimmed V and J ends, which lost 10 bases and 5 bases, there was a span of 15 bases. The CDR3 here is CATTSDSNNEQFF. CDR3 bases: TGTGCCACCACGTCGGACAGTAACAATGAGCAGTTCTTC.

There are many counts of this clonotype. This rearrangement joins TRBV23-1 to TRBJ2-4; D call uncertain. TRBV23-1 is assigned to the ORF class and has an uncertain function. Trimming removed 6 bases at V and 0 bases at J, with 12 bases between. The length of the CDR3 is 15 residues. The chain's CDR3 is CASSLPRPAKNIQYF. The CDR3 DNA reads TGCGCCAGCAGCCTACCTCGTCCAGCCAAAAACATTCAGTACTTC.

This clonotype occurred a few times. This sequence joins TRBV29-1 and TRBJ2-7; D tentatively fits TRBD1 or TRBD2 (5 bases each). The germline V and J ends were trimmed by 6 bases and 3 bases, with 15 bases remaining between them. CDR3 length equals 13 residues. Germline-derived CDR1 and CDR2 are SQVTM and ANQGSEA. The CDR3 sequence is CSVRDGGHYEQYF. In nucleotides, the CDR3 is TGCAGCGTGAGGGACGGCGGCCACTACGAGCAGTACTTC.

The V and J genes are TRBV11-2 and TRBJ2-2, with 7 nucleotides matching TRBD1. There are 14 residues in the CDR3. Looked up from germline, CDR1 is SGHAT and CDR2 is FQNNGV. The J segment lost 5 bases and the V segment lost 7 bases, leaving 7 bases of the junction unmatched. CDR3 sequence reads: CASNEYRGTGELFF. The CDR3 DNA reads TGTGCCAGCAACGAATACAGGGGAACCGGGGAGCTGTTTTTT.

This clonotype occurred many times. The V and J genes are TRBV5-8 and TRBJ2-1; 8 nucleotides agree with TRBD2. The CDR3 is made up of 15 amino acids. Per germline, CDR1 SGHTS and CDR2 YDEGEE. With V trimmed by 4 bases and J by 0 bases, 3 bases remained unmatched. CDR3: CASSLSGGSYNEQFF. CDR3 DNA sequence: TGTGCCAGCAGCCTCAGCGGGGGCTCCTACAATGAGCAGTTCTTC.

The rearrangement links TRBV12-5 to TRBJ1-6; D not certain. Trimming left V 1 base short and J 8 bases short, with 27 bases between. CDR1 is LGHNT and CDR2 is FRNRAP in the germline V gene. The CDR3 is 20 amino acids. CDR3 in DNA: TGTGCTAGTGGTTTGGACCTGCCGGCAGGAGGGCCCTGGGTGGATTCACCCCTCCACTTT. Its protein product is CASGLDLPAGGPWVDSPLHF.

The sample holds many counts of this clonotype. The V call is TRBV4-1, the J call TRBJ1-6; tentatively, D is TRBD1 (5 bases). Germline V gene lookup returns CDR1 MGHRA and CDR2 YSYEKL. Trimming left V 4 bases short and J 0 bases short, with 7 bases between. CDR3 length: 15 amino acids. As DNA, the CDR3 is TGCGCCAGCAGCCGGGGGAGCTCCTATAATTCACCCCTCCACTTT. Encoded protein: CASSRGSSYNSPLHF.

This clonotype has more than one count but fewer than ten. The chain links TRBV5-1 to TRBJ2-2; TRBD1 aligns across 7 bases. This CDR3 region has 15 residues. Germline-derived CDR1 and CDR2 are SGHRS and YFSETQ. V lost 5 bases and J lost 0; bases outside the gene matches: 4. CDR3 residues: CASRFGTANTGELFF. Written as DNA, the CDR3 is TGCGCCAGCAGATTCGGGACAGCGAACACCGGGGAGCTGTTTTTT.

This clonotype was found a few times. CDR3 DNA sequence: TGTGCCAGCAGCCAGAGGATAAGCAATCAGCCCCAGCATTTT. Translation: CASSQRISNQPQHF. The rearrangement links TRBV7-2 to TRBJ1-5; D gene unclear. Trimming removed 5 bases at V and 1 base at J, with 9 bases between. The CDR3 spans 14 residues. Germline V CDR1 and CDR2: SGHTA, FQGNSA. Full variable domain (remainder filled in from reference TRBV7-2 and TRBJ1-5): GAGVSQSPSNKVTEKGKDVELRCDPISGHTALYWYRQSLGQGLEFLIYFQGNSAPDKSGLPSDRFSAERTGGSVSTLTIQRTQQEDSAVYLCASSQRISNQPQHFGDGTRLSIL.

Only a few counts were recorded for this clonotype. J is TRBJ2-1 and V is TRBV4-2; D ambiguous. The CDR3 is 13 residues long. Germline CDR1 is LGHNA and CDR2 is YNFKEQ. V dropped 0 bases and J dropped 9 bases, with 9 bases sitting between them. The CDR3 nucleotides are TGTGCCAGCAGCCAAGATGCCGGTCGTGAGCAGTTCTTC. This translates into CASSQDAGREQFF.

This clonotype was counted between two and nine times. The chain couples TRBV2 to TRBJ2-7; 9 nucleotides line up with TRBD1. V trimming: 3 bases; J trimming: 3 bases; junction bases outside the gene matches: 9. Germline CDR1 SNHLY, CDR2 FYNNEI. The CDR3 loop spans 16 amino acids. CDR3 bases: TGTGCCAGCAGTGAGGGAGGACAGGGGACCATCTACGAGCAGTACGTC. This sequence encodes CASSEGGQGTIYEQYV.

This clonotype was detected many times. The rearrangement joins TRBV6-2 or TRBV6-3 to TRBJ1-5; D gene ambiguous. The CDR3 contains 15 residues. With 5 bases removed from V and 3 bases from J, the gap between germline ends came to 14 bases. Germline CDR1 reads MNHEY; CDR2 reads SVGEGT. The CDR3 DNA is TGTGCCAGCAGTGAGCCCCTCTCCTTCAATCAGCCCCAGCATTTT. Its protein product is CASSEPLSFNQPQHF.

The chain employs TRBV7-2 and TRBJ1-1; D unresolved. V lost 3 bases and J 1 base, leaving 9 bases between the germline ends. Germline CDR1 reads SGHTA; CDR2 reads FQGNSA. The CDR3 is 14 amino acids. CDR3 nucleotides: TGTGCCAGCAGCTTGGGTATCGGGAACACTGAAGCTTTCTTT. Its protein product is CASSLGIGNTEAFF.

The chain has TRBV6-5 and TRBJ2-7; 11 bases align to TRBD1. This CDR3 comprises 16 residues. V shed 4 bases and J 3 bases; nucleotides not matched to a gene: 8. Germline CDR1 is MNHEY and CDR2 is SVGAGI. The CDR3 coding sequence is TGTGCCAGCAGTTCACTCGCCGGGACAGGGGGCTACGAGCAGTACTTC. This sequence encodes CASSSLAGTGGYEQYF.

This clonotype has a handful of counts. The chain uses TRBV19 and TRBJ1-1; D is uncertain. The CDR3 has 12 amino acids. The germline V gene has CDR1 LNHDA and CDR2 SQIVND (reference sequence). V dropped 4 bases and J dropped 11 bases, with 14 bases sitting between them. CDR3 amino acids: CASSNRGNRAFF. In nucleotides, the CDR3 is TGTGCCAGTAGTAACCGGGGAAATAGGGCTTTCTTT. The full variable domain, its missing parts supplied by reference TRBV19 and TRBJ1-1, is DGGITQSPKYLFRKEGQNVTLSCEQNLNHDAMYWYRQDPGQGLRLIYYSQIVNDFQKGDIAEGYSVSREKKESFPLTVTSAQKNPTAFYLCASSNRGNRAFFGQGTRLTVV.

This clonotype was recorded a few times. This chain connects TRBV7-9 to TRBJ2-2; D unresolved. Trimming removed 6 bases at V and 6 bases at J, with 11 bases between. Germline lookup yields CDR1 SEHNR and CDR2 FQNEAQ (reference sequence). The CDR3 is 13 residues long. CDR3 nucleotides: TGTGCCAGCAGTAAAGAAGAACCCGGGGAGCTGTTTTTT. Translated: CASSKEEPGELFF.

In its sample, this clonotype was seen many times. The chain joins TRBV6-4 to TRBJ2-2; perhaps TRBD2 as D (6 bases). CDR1 is MRHNA and CDR2 is SNTAGT in the germline V gene. The CDR3 has 17 residues. Trimming shortened V by 0 bases and J by 5 bases, and 16 bases separated the two germline ends. In DNA, the CDR3 is TGTGCCAGCAGTGACTCGATTCCAGGGACTGGGACCGGGGAGCTGTTTTTT. Protein: CASSDSIPGTGTGELFF.

Only a few counts were recorded for this clonotype. The chain combines TRBV6-5 with TRBJ1-2; 8 bases are a match to TRBD1. The germline V gene encodes CDR1 MNHEY and CDR2 SVGAGI. Germline trimming cut 0 bases from V and 6 bases from J; bases unmatched to any gene: 9. The CDR3 is 16 residues long. The CDR3 nucleotides are TGTGCCAGCAGTTACTCCGGGGAAGGACAGGGAGATGGCTACACCTTC. It is translated as CASSYSGEGQGDGYTF.

The chain carries TRBV5-1 and TRBJ2-6; no reliable D call. Per germline, CDR1 SGHRS and CDR2 YFSETQ. The CDR3 is 15 amino acids. The V gene lost 0 bases and the J gene lost 4 bases, with 8 bases spanning the gap. CDR3 loop: CASSLARPGANVLTF. The CDR3 bases are TGCGCCAGCAGCTTGGCTCGCCCCGGGGCCAACGTCCTGACTTTC.

In its sample, this clonotype was seen a few times. The chain is built from TRBV6-2 or TRBV6-3 and TRBJ1-5; 7 bases are a match to TRBD1. Germline trimming cut 4 bases from V and 7 bases from J; bases unmatched to any gene: 7. CDR3 length: 14 amino acids. Germline loops: CDR1 MNHEY, CDR2 SVGEGT. DNA for the CDR3: TGTGCCAGCAGTTTAGGAGGGGGCAGACAGCCCCAGCATTTT. Translation gives CASSLGGGRQPQHF.